This T cell receptor (beta chain) came from a study of cytomegalovirus exposure and HLA in healthy donors. Points from the study as a whole: Reportedly, TCR beta sequences accurately predicted HLA-A and HLA-B alleles in most subjects. CMV antigen specificity was confirmed in vitro for a few CMV-associated chains.

Remarks on this clone: Its target is unknown.

PCR employed 60 Vbeta and 13 Jbeta primers. Clones were sequenced by immunoSEQ multiplex PCR, and TCRdb holds only the in-frame ones, with some missing. In the table there are a few hundred thousand clones, about 80% of which are singletons. The V gene's germline CDR1 is MNHEY and CDR2 SMNVEV (reference sequence). The V and J ends lost 2 bases and 13 bases, in that order; junction bases with no gene match: 12. The CDR3 has 16 amino acids. The genes are TRBV27 and TRBJ2-1; 12 bases are a match to TRBD2. This receptor was identified in a woman aged 55-70 years in good health and CMV-seropositive. Material for sequencing was PBMCs. The CDR3 DNA sequence: TGTGCCAGCAGTTTAGGGCTAGCGGGAGGGCAATCTTTCCAGTTCTTC. Its protein product is CASSLGLAGGQSFQFF.